Each of the 30 T cell receptor beta chains below was sequenced from the same sample in a study of cytomegalovirus exposure and HLA in healthy donors. PCR was performed using 60 Vbeta and 13 Jbeta primers. The repertoire was sequenced with immunoSEQ multiplex PCR; TCRdb's copy has only in-frame clones and lacks some. The sample yields approximately 150,000 clones, roughly four fifths seen once. The sequencing input was PBMCs. These receptors originate from a woman aged 18-30 years in good health and CMV-seropositive.

Worth noting for this clone: Additional DNA sequences in this sample encode the identical CDR3. The rearrangement joins TRBV4-3 to TRBJ2-7; D may be TRBD1 (5 bases). Trimming cost V 0 bases and J 1 base, with 10 bases left between them. Germline V gene lookup returns CDR1 LGHNA and CDR2 YSLEER. The length of the CDR3 is 15 residues. As DNA, the CDR3 is TGCGCCAGCAGCCAAGATCCTACAGGTTCCTACGAGCAGTACTTC. Translation: CASSQDPTGSYEQYF.

This sequence joins TRBV11-2 and TRBJ1-4, with D perhaps TRBD1 (6 bases). Germline CDR1 and CDR2: SGHAT and FQNNGV. V lost 9 bases and J lost 4, with 12 bases in between. The CDR3 extends over 13 amino acids. CDR3 nucleotides: TGTGCCAGTAAAACAGGGTTTAATGAAAAACTGTTTTTT. Amino acids: CASKTGFNEKLFF.

The chain recombines TRBV5-1 with TRBJ2-2, with a tentative D call TRBD2 (5 bases). V shed 1 base and J shed 0 bases, with 10 bases lying between them. Per germline, CDR1 SGHRS and CDR2 YFSETQ. The CDR3 contains 16 residues. CDR3 nucleotide sequence: TGCGCCAGCAGCTTGTCTTGGAGGTCGAACACCGGGGAGCTGTTTTTT. This gives the protein CASSLSWRSNTGELFF.

This rearrangement joins TRBV19 to TRBJ1-5, with D unresolved. CDR3 length: 13 amino acids. Trimming cost V 6 bases and J 0 bases, with 6 bases left between them. Looked up from germline, CDR1 is LNHDA and CDR2 is SQIVND (reference sequence). CDR3 in amino acids: CASRVGSNQPQHF. In DNA form, the CDR3 reads TGTGCCAGTAGGGTCGGTAGCAATCAGCCCCAGCATTTT.

J is TRBJ2-5 and V is TRBV7-3; 11 bases are a match to TRBD2. Trimming at V came to 4 bases and at J to 5 bases, leaving 6 bases not matched to a gene. Germline V lookup: CDR1 SGHTA, CDR2 FQGTGA. There are 15 residues in the CDR3. CDR3 coding DNA: TGTGCCAGCAGCTCAGGCTTAGCGGGAGGGGAGACCCAGTACTTC. This translates into CASSSGLAGGETQYF. Using reference TRBV7-3 and TRBJ2-5 for the parts outside the CDR3, the full variable domain is GAGVSQTPSNKVTEKGKYVELRCDPISGHTALYWYRQSLGQGPEFLIYFQGTGAADDSGLPNDRFFAVRPEGSVSTLKIQRTERGDSAVYLCASSSGLAGGETQYFGPGTRLLVL.

This clone showed up just a few times. The chain combines TRBV4-1 with TRBJ1-1, with D possibly matching TRBD1 (5 bases). Germline loops: CDR1 MGHRA, CDR2 YSYEKL. CDR3 length equals 18 residues. Trimming removed 4 bases at V and 0 bases at J, with 21 bases between. The CDR3 here is CASSRRAGGRHMNTEAFF. The CDR3 DNA reads TGCGCCAGCAGCCGCCGGGCCGGGGGAAGGCACATGAACACTGAAGCTTTCTTT.

J is TRBJ2-1 and V is TRBV7-3; unclear D gene. CDR1 and CDR2 (germline): SGHTA, FQGTGA. The CDR3 has 13 residues. V lost 1 base and J 4 bases, leaving 5 bases between the germline ends. CDR3 sequence: CASSLNSYNEQFF. The CDR3 region has the DNA TGTGCCAGCAGCTTAAACTCTTACAATGAGCAGTTCTTC.

The chain recombines TRBV15 with TRBJ2-7, with TRBD2 matching 7 bases. The CDR3 is 13 residues long. The germline CDR1 and CDR2 sequences are LNHNV and YYDKDF (reference sequence). Trimming at V came to 6 bases and at J to 3 bases, leaving 5 bases not matched to a gene. The CDR3 region has the DNA TGTGCCACCAGAGGCCTAGCGGTCTACGAGCAGTACTTC. Amino acids: CATRGLAVYEQYF.

The chain uses TRBV15 and TRBJ1-1; 7 nucleotides agree with TRBD1. The CDR3 loop spans 13 amino acids. Trimming removed 5 bases from V and 1 base from J; junction bases left unmatched: 1. Germline V lookup: CDR1 LNHNV, CDR2 YYDKDF (reference sequence). The CDR3 region is CATSGQANTEAFF. The CDR3 coding sequence is TGTGCCACCAGCGGACAGGCGAACACTGAAGCTTTCTTT.

The chain is built from TRBV2 and TRBJ2-7, with 8 nucleotides matching TRBD2. The germline V gene has CDR1 SNHLY and CDR2 FYNNEI. The V and J ends lost 0 bases and 6 bases, in that order; junction bases with no gene match: 13. The CDR3 consists of 17 residues. DNA for the CDR3: TGTGCCAGCAGTGAAGCGCTTCGGGGGGGTAGTCGAGGCGAGCAGTACTTC. Protein: CASSEALRGGSRGEQYF.

This clone was counted only a few times. J is TRBJ2-3 and V is TRBV5-1; 10 positions agree with TRBD2. Germline CDR1 SGHRS, CDR2 YFSETQ. This CDR3 has 17 amino acids. J lost 2 bases, V lost 4 bases, and 10 bases had no gene match. CDR3 loop: CASSPVTSGTLTDTQYF. CDR3 in DNA: TGCGCCAGCAGCCCCGTTACTAGCGGGACCCTCACAGATACGCAGTATTTT. Drawing the rest from reference TRBV5-1 and TRBJ2-3, the complete variable domain is KAGVTQTPRYLIKTRGQQVTLSCSPISGHRSVSWYQQTPGQGLQFLFEYFSETQRNKGNFPGRFSGRQFSNSRSEMNVSTLELGDSALYLCASSPVTSGTLTDTQYFGPGTRLTVL.

CDR3 residues: CASSEGQPRTNEKLFF. The DNA for the CDR3 is TGTGCCAGCAGTGAAGGCCAACCGAGAACTAATGAAAAACTGTTTTTT. The V and J genes are TRBV2 and TRBJ1-4; D remains ambiguous. Per the germline V gene, CDR1 is SNHLY and CDR2 is FYNNEI. V gave up 1 base and J gave up 1 base, with 10 bases separating them. The CDR3 extends over 16 amino acids.

The rearrangement uses TRBV27 and TRBJ2-1; 7 bases match TRBD1. The CDR3 covers 15 residues. CDR1 and CDR2 from the germline V gene are MNHEY and SMNVEV (reference sequence). After removal of 8 bases from V and 6 bases from J, the junction contained 13 bases not matched to a gene. In DNA form, the CDR3 reads TGTGCCAGCCGCGCGTGGGAAAGGGGGCGCAATGAGCAGTTCTTC. Amino acid sequence: CASRAWERGRNEQFF.

This sequence joins TRBV30 and TRBJ1-2, with D hard to call. The length of the CDR3 is 13 residues. The germline V gene has CDR1 GTSNPN and CDR2 SVGIG (reference sequence). V gave up 0 bases and J gave up 6 bases, with 11 bases separating them. The CDR3 nucleotides are TGTGCCTGGAGTGTAATCTTAGAGCATGGCTACACCTTC. Translating gives CAWSVILEHGYTF.

V gene TRBV25-1 combines with J gene TRBJ2-2, with 11 bases aligning to TRBD1. Germline CDR1 reads MGHDK; CDR2 reads SYGVNS. The junction had 10 bases not matched to a gene; V was cut back by 9 bases and J by 7 bases. CDR3 size: 15 residues. The DNA for the CDR3 is TGTGCCAGTAGGGGGACAGGGGGTGGTGGCGGGGAGCTGTTTTTT. Encoded protein: CASRGTGGGGGELFF.

This clone was picked up one time. In DNA form, the CDR3 reads TGTGCCAGCAGCTCGGGACAGGCAACGGGATACGAGCAGTACTTC. Its translation: CASSSGQATGYEQYF. This chain uses TRBV5-6 with TRBJ2-5; 8 bases align to TRBD1. TRBJ2-7 matches the DNA end more closely, so the J call is doubtful. Germline CDR1 and CDR2: SGHDT and YYEEEE. This CDR3 region has 15 residues.

A single count supports this clone. The gene calls are TRBV7-9 and TRBJ1-2; TRBD1 is a possible D gene (6 bases). This CDR3 contains 12 residues. Looked up from germline, CDR1 is SEHNR and CDR2 is FQNEAQ (reference sequence). V shed 3 bases and J shed 6 bases, with 8 bases lying between them. The CDR3 nucleotides read TGTGCCAGCAGCTTTTCAGGGGATGGCTACACCTTC. Residues: CASSFSGDGYTF.

The rearrangement joins TRBV7-3 to TRBJ2-5; TRBD1 is a possible D gene (5 bases). This CDR3 has 15 residues. The germline CDR1 and CDR2 sequences are SGHTA and FQGTGA. The V end lost 2 bases, the J end lost 4 bases, and 14 bases lay between the germline ends. DNA of the CDR3: TGTGCCAGCAGCTTAGGTAACGGACAAGGAGAGACCCAGTACTTC. Amino acid sequence: CASSLGNGQGETQYF.

J is TRBJ2-7 and V is TRBV7-3; possibly TRBD2 for D (5 bases). The CDR3 has 14 amino acids. V lost 4 bases, J lost 1 base, and 11 bases lay in between. Germline CDR1 is SGHTA and CDR2 is FQGTGA. The CDR3 reads CASSSMPGSYEQYF. In nucleotides, the CDR3 is TGTGCCAGCAGCTCAATGCCGGGATCCTACGAGCAGTACTTC.

This clone was counted only a few times. This CDR3 is CASSVSGGAYGYTF. The CDR3 DNA is TGTGCCAGCAGTGTGAGCGGGGGCGCTTATGGCTACACCTTC. This rearrangement joins TRBV2 to TRBJ1-2; D perhaps matches TRBD1 (6 bases). Per germline, CDR1 SNHLY and CDR2 FYNNEI. The CDR3 has 14 amino acids. V lost 4 bases and J 5 bases, leaving 14 bases between the germline ends.

The chain is built from TRBV10-3 and TRBJ1-2; 9 positions agree with TRBD1. J was trimmed by 6 bases and V by 0 bases; bases with no gene match: 5. Germline CDR1 is ENHRY and CDR2 is SYGVKD. The CDR3 runs 15 residues. The CDR3 loop reads CAISESGTGFDGYTF. CDR3 in DNA: TGTGCCATCAGTGAGTCAGGGACAGGGTTTGATGGCTACACCTTC.

This clone has just one count. The CDR3 DNA is TGTGCCAGCAGTTTAGCAGGGAATGGGGCCAACGTCCTGACTTTC. It codes for CASSLAGNGANVLTF. The gene calls are TRBV27 and TRBJ2-6, with a possible D match to TRBD1 (5 bases). The CDR3 runs to 15 residues. Trimming left V 2 bases short and J 3 bases short, with 8 bases between. Germline CDR1 MNHEY, CDR2 SMNVEV (reference sequence).

The rearrangement uses TRBV10-3 and TRBJ2-7; 7 nucleotides line up with TRBD2. Trimming took 4 bases from V and 3 from J; bases not matched to a gene: 12. CDR3 size: 16 residues. CDR1 and CDR2 from the germline V gene are ENHRY and SYGVKD. In DNA, the CDR3 is TGTGCCATCAGTGCTTCGGGAGCTAGCGGTCTCTACGAGCAGTACTTC. This sequence encodes CAISASGASGLYEQYF.

The J gene is TRBJ2-2, the V gene TRBV7-9; 11 bases match TRBD2. The CDR3 spans 15 residues. The V gene's germline CDR1 is SEHNR and CDR2 FQNEAQ (reference sequence). With 3 bases clipped from V and 4 bases from J, the junction kept 1 base outside the gene matches. CDR3 coding DNA: TGTGCCAGCAGCTTCCTAGCGGGGGGCACCGGGGAGCTGTTTTTT. The encoded protein is CASSFLAGGTGELFF. The full variable domain, rest sourced from reference TRBV7-9 and TRBJ2-2, is DTGVSQNPRHKITKRGQNVTFRCDPISEHNRLYWYRQTLGQGPEFLTYFQNEAQLEKSRLLSDRFSAERPKGSFSTLEIQRTEQGDSAMYLCASSFLAGGTGELFFGEGSRLTVL.

The chain combines TRBV7-9 with TRBJ1-2, with 10 nucleotides matching TRBD1. CDR1 and CDR2 (germline): SEHNR, FQNEAQ (reference sequence). The CDR3 covers 13 residues. V trimming: 5 bases; J trimming: 8 bases; junction bases outside the gene matches: 5. The CDR3 sequence is CASSAGTGDGYTF. DNA of the CDR3: TGTGCCAGCAGCGCCGGGACAGGGGACGGCTACACCTTC.

This clone appeared a few times. The chain has TRBV5-1 and TRBJ1-5; 10 positions match TRBD1. Germline V CDR1 and CDR2: SGHRS, YFSETQ. V dropped 4 bases and J dropped 3; count of bases not matched to a gene: 4. CDR3 length: 15 residues. CDR3 protein: CASSLTGGDNQPQHF. The CDR3 DNA reads TGCGCCAGCAGCCTGACAGGGGGCGACAATCAGCCCCAGCATTTT.

This chain uses TRBV29-1 with TRBJ2-6; 11 nucleotides match TRBD1. V lost 2 bases, J lost 0 bases, and 9 bases stayed unmatched. This CDR3 comprises 19 residues. The germline gives CDR1 SQVTM, CDR2 ANQGSEA. CDR3 residues: CSVELKRTGGFSGANVLTF. The CDR3 nucleotides are TGCAGCGTTGAACTGAAAAGGACAGGGGGCTTCTCTGGGGCCAACGTCCTGACTTTC.

This clone was detected once. The rearrangement joins TRBV9 to TRBJ2-3; perhaps TRBD2 as D (5 bases). The length of the CDR3 is 15 residues. The germline V and J ends were trimmed by 0 bases and 3 bases, with 11 bases remaining between them. The V gene's germline CDR1 is SGDLS and CDR2 YYNGEE. This CDR3 is CASSVAGGKTDTQYF. The CDR3 DNA reads TGTGCCAGCAGCGTAGCAGGAGGAAAAACAGATACGCAGTATTTT.

The rearrangement joins TRBV6-5 to TRBJ1-1; the D gene is possibly TRBD1 (5 bases). Trimming shortened V by 5 bases and J by 1 base, and 8 bases separated the two germline ends. This CDR3 has 13 amino acids. Per the germline V gene, CDR1 is MNHEY and CDR2 is SVGAGI. In DNA form, the CDR3 reads TGTGCCAGCAGTCAAGGACAGAACACTGAAGCTTTCTTT. Translation gives CASSQGQNTEAFF.

CDR3 in DNA: TGTGCCAGCAGTCCCGGGACAGTCCAGGGGGAGCAGTACTTC. Encoded protein: CASSPGTVQGEQYF. The chain joins TRBV6-5 to TRBJ2-7, with 7 positions matching TRBD1. Germline assignment: CDR1 MNHEY and CDR2 SVGAGI. The V gene end was trimmed by 5 bases and the J gene end by 7 bases; junction bases not matched to a gene: 11. This CDR3 has 14 residues.